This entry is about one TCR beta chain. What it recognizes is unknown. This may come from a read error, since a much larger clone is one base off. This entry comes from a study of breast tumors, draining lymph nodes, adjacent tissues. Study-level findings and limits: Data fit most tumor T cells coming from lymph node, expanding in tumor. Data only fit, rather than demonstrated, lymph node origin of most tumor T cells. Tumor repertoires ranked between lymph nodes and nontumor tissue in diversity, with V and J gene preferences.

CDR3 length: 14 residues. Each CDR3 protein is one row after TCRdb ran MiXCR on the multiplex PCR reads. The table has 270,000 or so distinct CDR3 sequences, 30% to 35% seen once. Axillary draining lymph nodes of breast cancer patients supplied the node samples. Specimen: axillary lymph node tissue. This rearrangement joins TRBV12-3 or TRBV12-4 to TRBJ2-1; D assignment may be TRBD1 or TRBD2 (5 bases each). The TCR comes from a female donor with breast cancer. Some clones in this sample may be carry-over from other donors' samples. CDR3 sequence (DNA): TGTGCCAGCAGCCTCGGGACCCGCAATAATGAGCAGCTCTTC. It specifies CASSLGTRNNEQLF.